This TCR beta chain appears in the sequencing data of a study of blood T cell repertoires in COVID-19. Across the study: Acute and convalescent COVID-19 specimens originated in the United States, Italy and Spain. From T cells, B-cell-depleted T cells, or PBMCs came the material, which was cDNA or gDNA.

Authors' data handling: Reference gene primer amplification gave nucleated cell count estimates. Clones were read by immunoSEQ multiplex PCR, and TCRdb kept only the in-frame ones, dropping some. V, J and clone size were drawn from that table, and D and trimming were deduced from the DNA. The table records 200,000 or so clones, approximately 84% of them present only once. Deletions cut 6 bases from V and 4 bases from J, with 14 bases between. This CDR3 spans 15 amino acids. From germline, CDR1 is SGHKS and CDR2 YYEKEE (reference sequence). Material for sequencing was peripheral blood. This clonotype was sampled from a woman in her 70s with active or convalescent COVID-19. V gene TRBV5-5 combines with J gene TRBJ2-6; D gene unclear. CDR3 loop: CASNPELFGANVLTF. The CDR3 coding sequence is TGTGCCAGCAACCCCGAGCTGTTCGGGGCCAACGTCCTGACTTTC.